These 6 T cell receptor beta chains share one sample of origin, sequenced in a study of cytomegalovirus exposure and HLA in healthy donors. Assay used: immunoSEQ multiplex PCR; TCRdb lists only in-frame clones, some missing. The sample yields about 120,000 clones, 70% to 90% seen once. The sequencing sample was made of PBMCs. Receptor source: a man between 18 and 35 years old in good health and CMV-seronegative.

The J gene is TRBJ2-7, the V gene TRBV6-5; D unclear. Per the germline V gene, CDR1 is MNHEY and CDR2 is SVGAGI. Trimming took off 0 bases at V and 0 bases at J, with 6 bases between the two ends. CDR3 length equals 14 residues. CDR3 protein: CASSYSSSSYEQYF. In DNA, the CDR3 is TGTGCCAGCAGTTACTCGTCCTCCTCCTACGAGCAGTACTTC.

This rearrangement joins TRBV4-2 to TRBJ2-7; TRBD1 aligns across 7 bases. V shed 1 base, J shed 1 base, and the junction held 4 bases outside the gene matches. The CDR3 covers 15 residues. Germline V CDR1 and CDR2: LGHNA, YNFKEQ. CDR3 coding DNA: TGTGCCAGCAGCCAAGGGGACAGTCGTTCCTACGAGCAGTACTTC. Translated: CASSQGDSRSYEQYF.

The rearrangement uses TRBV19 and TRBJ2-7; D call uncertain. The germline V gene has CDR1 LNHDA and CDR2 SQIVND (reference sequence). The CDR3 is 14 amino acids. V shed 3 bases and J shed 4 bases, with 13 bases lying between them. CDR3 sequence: CASSISRPAYEQYF. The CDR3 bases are TGTGCCAGTAGTATCAGCAGGCCGGCTTACGAGCAGTACTTC.

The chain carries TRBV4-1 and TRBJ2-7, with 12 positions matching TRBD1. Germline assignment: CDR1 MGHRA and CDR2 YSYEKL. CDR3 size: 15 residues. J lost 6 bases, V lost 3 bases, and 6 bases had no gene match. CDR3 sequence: CASSQPGTGGVEQYF. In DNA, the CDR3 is TGCGCCAGCAGCCAGCCCGGGACAGGGGGCGTCGAGCAGTACTTC.

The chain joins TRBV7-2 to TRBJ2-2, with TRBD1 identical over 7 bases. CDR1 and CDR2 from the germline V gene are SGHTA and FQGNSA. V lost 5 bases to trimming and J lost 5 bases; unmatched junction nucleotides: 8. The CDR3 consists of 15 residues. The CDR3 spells CASSRGQSRTGELFF. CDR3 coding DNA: TGTGCCAGCAGCCGGGGACAGTCTAGGACCGGGGAGCTGTTTTTT.

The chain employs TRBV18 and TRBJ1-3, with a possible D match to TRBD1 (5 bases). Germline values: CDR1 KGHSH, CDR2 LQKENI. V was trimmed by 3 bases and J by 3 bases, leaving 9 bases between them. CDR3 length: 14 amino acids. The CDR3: CASSPDKSGNTIYF. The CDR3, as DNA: TGTGCCAGCTCACCGGACAAAAGTGGAAACACCATATATTTT.